The rows below give T cell receptor beta chains drawn from one sample of a study of T cells in Graves' hyperthyroidism and ophthalmopathy. Via MiXCR, TCRdb re-called the multiplex PCR reads, giving one row per CDR3 protein. The table shows under 500,000 distinct CDR3 sequences, with 11% to 15% occurring only once. Sequencing was carried out using blood. All receptors derive from a man aged 50-59 years with Graves' ophthalmopathy. CDR3s include the opening cysteine and the closing phenylalanine or tryptophan. A D gene is named only where the DNA matches it firmly. Part of the rows lack a size; the others show once, few, many or a class for expanded clones.

J gene	V gene	D gene	clone size	CDR3 DNA	CDR3 protein
TRBJ1-6	TRBV27	.	.	TGTGCGAGGGTGACTGCCTTGAGGAGTCGAAATTCACCCCTCCACTTT	CARVTALRSRNSPLHF
TRBJ1-1	TRBV20-1	.	many	TGCAGTGCTAGAGATTTTGGGAACACTGAAGCTTTCTTT	CSARDFGNTEAFF
TRBJ1-6	TRBV6-1	.	.	TGTGCCAGCAGTGAACGGGGGAGTGATTCACCCCTCCACTTT	CASSERGSDSPLHF
TRBJ1-4	TRBV12-3/TRBV12-4	.	.	TGTGCCAGCAGACAGGGCTCTGAAAAACTGTTTTTT	CASRQGSEKLFF
TRBJ2-5	TRBV18	TRBD2	many	TGTGCCAGCTCACCACCGAGCCTAGCGGGAGGATCCCAAGAGACCCAGTACTTC	CASSPPSLAGGSQETQYF
TRBJ2-3	TRBV5-1	.	.	TGCGCCAGCAGCCCCATGGGGATACCAGCAAATCCTACGCAGTATTTT	CASSPMGIPANPTQYF
TRBJ2-7	TRBV20-1	TRBD1	.	TGCAGTGCTAGAGATCACAACGCGGGACAGGGATCCTACGAGCAGTACTTC	CSARDHNAGQGSYEQYF
TRBJ1-2	TRBV7-3	.	.	TGTGCCTGGAGTACGGGCGGGACACTATATGGCTACACCTTC	CAWSTGGTLYGYTF
TRBJ2-3	TRBV12-3/TRBV12-4	TRBD2	many	TGTGCCAGCACCCTGACTAGCACCAGCACAGATACGCAGTATTTT	CASTLTSTSTDTQYF
TRBJ2-1	TRBV27	TRBD2	many	TGTGCCAGCAGTTTTCTCCCTAGCGGGACAGACAATGAGCAGTTCTTC	CASSFLPSGTDNEQFF
TRBJ2-5	TRBV3-1	.	many	TGTGCCAGCAGCCAATTTGCAGGGGAAGAGACCCAGTACTTC	CASSQFAGEETQYF
TRBJ1-5	TRBV6-2/TRBV6-3	.	many	TGTGCCAGCAGTTACACTTCAGGTCAGCCCCAGCATTTT	CASSYTSGQPQHF
TRBJ2-5	TRBV10-3	TRBD2	few	TGTGCCATCAGTGAAGTCGGACTAGCGGGACGGGAGACCCAGTACTTC	CAISEVGLAGRETQYF
TRBJ1-6	TRBV20-1	TRBD1	.	TGCAGTGCTAGGAGTCCACACAGGGGCCATTATAATTCACCCCTCCACTTT	CSARSPHRGHYNSPLHF
TRBJ2-7	TRBV4-1	.	few	TGCGCCAGCAGCCAAGGAGGTACAGGATCCTACGAGCAGTACTTC	CASSQGGTGSYEQYF
TRBJ1-6	TRBV20-1	.	many	TGCAGTGCTAGATCCGAATCGTATTCACCCCTCCACTTT	CSARSESYSPLHF
TRBJ2-7	TRBV6-1	.	.	TGTGCCAGCAAGGGCCGCTTCTACGAGCAGTACTTC	CASKGRFYEQYF
TRBJ2-1	TRBV20-1	TRBD2	.	TGCAGTGCTCCCCTAGTGCGGGGGAATGAGCAGTTCTTC	CSAPLVRGNEQFF
TRBJ2-6	TRBV19	.	.	TGTGCCACCACCAGTTCGCGTCCCTCTGGGGCCAACGTCCTGACTTTC	CATTSSRPSGANVLTF
TRBJ2-7	TRBV5-1	.	.	TGCGCCAGCAGCCATACCGGGACACCAATTTACGAGCAGTACTTC	CASSHTGTPIYEQYF
TRBJ2-5	TRBV2	.	many	TGTGCCAGCAGTGAAAATTACGAAGAGACCCAGTACTTC	CASSENYEETQYF
TRBJ2-7	TRBV2	.	many	TGTGCCAGCAGCAACTTCCCCGGCGAGCAGTACTTC	CASSNFPGEQYF
TRBJ2-6	TRBV27	.	many	TGTGCCAGCAGCTTATCGTCTGGGGCCAACGTCCTGACTTTC	CASSLSSGANVLTF
TRBJ1-2	TRBV28	TRBD1	.	TGTGCCAGCAGTATAACAGGGGCGCAACGGGATGGCTACACCTTC	CASSITGAQRDGYTF
TRBJ2-7	TRBV20-1	.	many	TGCAGCGGAGGGCGAGCGGCGGAATACGAGCAGTACTTC	CSGGRAAEYEQYF
TRBJ2-7	TRBV2	.	many	TGTGCCAGCAGTGAACCGCCCATAGGAGGGCCGTACGAGCAGTACTTC	CASSEPPIGGPYEQYF
TRBJ2-2	TRBV12-3/TRBV12-4	.	.	TGTGCCAGCACTCACTTCGGGAGAGCGGTGAACACCGGGGAGCTGTTTTTT	CASTHFGRAVNTGELFF
TRBJ2-2	TRBV19	.	few	TGTGCCAGTAGTTTACAAGGGCCGGAGCTGTTTTTT	CASSLQGPELFF
TRBJ2-7	TRBV20-1	.	many	TGCAGTGCGTACGGTGAGGGTTCCTACGAGCAGTACTTC	CSAYGEGSYEQYF
TRBJ2-7	TRBV7-8	TRBD1	many	TGTGCCAGCAGCTTAGCTACCGGGACAGCGACCTACGAGCAGTACTTC	CASSLATGTATYEQYF
TRBJ2-7	TRBV12-3/TRBV12-4	TRBD2	many	TGTGCCAGCAGTTTAGGAGCAGCGGGAGTTTCCTACGAGCAGTACTTC	CASSLGAAGVSYEQYF
TRBJ2-5	TRBV19	TRBD2	.	TGTGCCAGTAAGGGGACTAGCGAAGAGACCCAGTACTTC	CASKGTSEETQYF